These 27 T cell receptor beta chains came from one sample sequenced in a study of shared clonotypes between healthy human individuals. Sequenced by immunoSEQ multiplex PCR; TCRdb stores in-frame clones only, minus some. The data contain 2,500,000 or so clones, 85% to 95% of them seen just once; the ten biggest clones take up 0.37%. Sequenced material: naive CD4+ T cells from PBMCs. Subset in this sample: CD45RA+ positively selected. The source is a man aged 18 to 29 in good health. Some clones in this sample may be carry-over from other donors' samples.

CDR3 residues: CASSLSNSPGNTIYF. Here the CDR3 DNA reads TGTGCCAGCAGCTTATCTAACTCCCCTGGAAACACCATATATTTT. V and J are TRBV7-9 and TRBJ1-3; D is uncertain. Trimming pared 2 bases from V and 2 bases from J, leaving 10 bases between. The CDR3 contains 15 residues. Germline values: CDR1 SEHNR, CDR2 FQNEAQ (reference sequence).

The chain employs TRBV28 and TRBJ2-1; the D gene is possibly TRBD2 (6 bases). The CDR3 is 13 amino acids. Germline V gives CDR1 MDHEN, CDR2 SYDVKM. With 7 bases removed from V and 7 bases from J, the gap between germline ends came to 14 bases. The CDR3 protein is CASTEGRMNEQFF. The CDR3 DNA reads TGTGCCAGCACGGAGGGCCGGATGAATGAGCAGTTCTTC.

The CDR3 bases are TGCGCCAGCAGCCTCCCCGACAGGGTAAAAGAGACCCAGTACTTC. Its translation is CASSLPDRVKETQYF. The chain links TRBV5-1 to TRBJ2-5; TRBD1 matches at 7 bases. The CDR3 spans 15 residues. The germline V gene encodes CDR1 SGHRS and CDR2 YFSETQ. V gave up 4 bases and J gave up 3 bases; unmatched junction bases: 9.

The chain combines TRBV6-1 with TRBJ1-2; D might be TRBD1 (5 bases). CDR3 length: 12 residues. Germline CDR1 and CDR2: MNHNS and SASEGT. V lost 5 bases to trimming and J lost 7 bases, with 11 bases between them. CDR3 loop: CASSLGGFGYTF. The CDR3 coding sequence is TGTGCCAGCAGTTTGGGGGGTTTTGGCTACACCTTC.

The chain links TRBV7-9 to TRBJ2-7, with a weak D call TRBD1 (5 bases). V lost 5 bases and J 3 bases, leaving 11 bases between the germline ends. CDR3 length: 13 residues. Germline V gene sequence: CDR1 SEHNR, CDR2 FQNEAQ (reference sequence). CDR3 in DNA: TGTGCCAGCAGCCAGGGTATCATCTACGAGCAGTACTTC. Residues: CASSQGIIYEQYF.

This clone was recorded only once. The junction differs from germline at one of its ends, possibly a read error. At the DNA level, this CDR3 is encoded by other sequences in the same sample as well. The chain's CDR3 is CASSYGLAGEGYEQFF. In DNA, the CDR3 is TGCGCCAGCAGCTACGGACTAGCGGGAGAGGGATATGAACAGTTCTTC. This sequence joins TRBV5-1 and TRBJ2-1; 13 nucleotides line up with TRBD2. CDR1 SGHRS and CDR2 YFSETQ come from the germline V gene. This CDR3 region has 16 residues.

The CDR3 region has the DNA TGTGCCAGCAGTGAAGGGCAGGGCAATCTACCTAACTATGGCTACACCTTC. Amino acid sequence: CASSEGQGNLPNYGYTF. The chain carries TRBV6-1 and TRBJ1-2; TRBD1 is a possible D gene (5 bases). The CDR3 sequence is 17 residues long. CDR1 is MNHNS, CDR2 SASEGT, per germline. V shed 1 base and J shed 0 bases, with 15 bases lying between them.

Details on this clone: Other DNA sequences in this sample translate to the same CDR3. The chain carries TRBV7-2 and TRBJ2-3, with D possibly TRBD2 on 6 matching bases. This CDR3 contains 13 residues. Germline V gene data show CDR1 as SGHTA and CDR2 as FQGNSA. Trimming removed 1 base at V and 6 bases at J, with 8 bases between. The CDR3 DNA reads TGTGCCAGCAGCTTAGGGCTAGCGGATACGCAGTATTTT. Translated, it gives CASSLGLADTQYF.

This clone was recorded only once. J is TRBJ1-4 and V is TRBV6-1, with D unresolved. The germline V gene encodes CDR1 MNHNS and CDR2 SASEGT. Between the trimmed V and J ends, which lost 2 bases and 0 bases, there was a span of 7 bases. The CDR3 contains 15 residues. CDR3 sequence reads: CASSEMASTNEKLFF. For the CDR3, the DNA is TGTGCCAGCAGTGAAATGGCTTCAACTAATGAAAAACTGTTTTTT.

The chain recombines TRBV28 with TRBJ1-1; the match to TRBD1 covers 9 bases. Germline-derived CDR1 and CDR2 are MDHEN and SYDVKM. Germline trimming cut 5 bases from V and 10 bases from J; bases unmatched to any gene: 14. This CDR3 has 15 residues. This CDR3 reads CASSSQQGAVFPAFF. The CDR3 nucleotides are TGTGCCAGCAGTAGTCAACAGGGGGCGGTATTCCCAGCTTTCTTT.

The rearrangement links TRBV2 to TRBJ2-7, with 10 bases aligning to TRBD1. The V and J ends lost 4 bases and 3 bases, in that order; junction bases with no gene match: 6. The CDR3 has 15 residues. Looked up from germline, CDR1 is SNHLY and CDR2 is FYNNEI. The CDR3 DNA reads TGTGCCAGCAGTGTGGACAGGGGGATTTTCTACGAGCAGTACTTC. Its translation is CASSVDRGIFYEQYF.

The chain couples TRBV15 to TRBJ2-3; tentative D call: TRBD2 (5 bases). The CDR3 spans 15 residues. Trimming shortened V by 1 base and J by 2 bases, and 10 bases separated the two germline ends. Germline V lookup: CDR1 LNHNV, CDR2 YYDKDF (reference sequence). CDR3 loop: CATSRGTQFTDTQYF. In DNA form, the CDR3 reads TGTGCCACCAGCAGAGGGACTCAATTCACAGATACGCAGTATTTT.

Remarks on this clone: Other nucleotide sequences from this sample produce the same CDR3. As DNA, the CDR3 is TGTGCCAGCAGCTTACTACAGAACACCGGGGAGCTGTTTTTT. As protein: CASSLLQNTGELFF. The V gene is TRBV7-3, the J gene TRBJ2-2; no clear D gene. Germline-derived CDR1 and CDR2 are SGHTA and FQGTGA. Trimming took off 2 bases at V and 1 base at J, with 5 bases between the two ends. The CDR3 consists of 14 residues.

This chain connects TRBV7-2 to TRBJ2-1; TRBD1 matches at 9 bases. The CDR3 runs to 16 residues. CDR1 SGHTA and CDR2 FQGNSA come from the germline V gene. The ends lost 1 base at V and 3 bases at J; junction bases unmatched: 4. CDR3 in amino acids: CASSLVGTGLYNEQFF. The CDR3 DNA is TGTGCCAGCAGCTTAGTTGGGACAGGGCTCTACAATGAGCAGTTCTTC.

CDR3 sequence: CASLQRGGTKLFF. CDR3 nucleotide sequence: TGTGCCAGCCTGCAACGCGGCGGCACAAAACTGTTTTTT. The rearrangement links TRBV7-8 to TRBJ1-4; D is ambiguous. Germline assignment: CDR1 SGHVS and CDR2 FQNEAQ. V lost 8 bases and J 10 bases, leaving 17 bases between the germline ends. The CDR3 sequence is 13 residues long.

The CDR3 DNA sequence: TGCAGCGTTGCTCTTCCCGGAACCTACGAGCAGTACTTC. Translated: CSVALPGTYEQYF. This chain links TRBV29-1 with TRBJ2-5; no reliable D call. With the DNA end fitting TRBJ2-7 better, the J assignment may be wrong. Germline lookup yields CDR1 SQVTM and CDR2 ANQGSEA. This CDR3 is 13 amino acids long.

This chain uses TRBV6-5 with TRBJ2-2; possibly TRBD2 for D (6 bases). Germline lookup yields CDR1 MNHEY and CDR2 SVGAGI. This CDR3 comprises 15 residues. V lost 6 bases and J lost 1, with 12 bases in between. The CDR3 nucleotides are TGTGCCAGCAGGCTGGGACTCATGAACACCGGGGAGCTGTTTTTT. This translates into CASRLGLMNTGELFF.

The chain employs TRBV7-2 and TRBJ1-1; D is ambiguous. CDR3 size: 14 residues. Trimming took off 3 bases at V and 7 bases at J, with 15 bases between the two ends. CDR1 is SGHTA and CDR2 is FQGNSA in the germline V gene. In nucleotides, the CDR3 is TGTGCCAGCAGCTTGTACCACAGAAAAGATGAAGCTTTCTTT. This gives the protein CASSLYHRKDEAFF.

CDR3 bases: TGTGCCAGCAGTTTTCCCGACCCGGTCGATTACAATGAGCAGTTCTTC. This translates into CASSFPDPVDYNEQFF. This chain connects TRBV28 to TRBJ2-1; D gene uncertain. V was trimmed by 3 bases and J by 4 bases, leaving 16 bases between them. The V gene's germline CDR1 is MDHEN and CDR2 SYDVKM. CDR3 size: 16 residues.

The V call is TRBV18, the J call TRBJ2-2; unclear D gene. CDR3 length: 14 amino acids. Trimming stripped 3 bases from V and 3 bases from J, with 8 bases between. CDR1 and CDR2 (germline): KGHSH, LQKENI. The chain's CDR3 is CASSPGYDTGELFF. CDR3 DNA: TGTGCCAGCTCACCCGGATATGACACCGGGGAGCTGTTTTTT.

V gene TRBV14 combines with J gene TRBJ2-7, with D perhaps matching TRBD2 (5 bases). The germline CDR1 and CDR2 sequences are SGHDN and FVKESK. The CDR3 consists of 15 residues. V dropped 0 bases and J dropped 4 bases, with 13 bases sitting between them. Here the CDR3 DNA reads TGTGCCAGCAGCCAAGAGGAGGTCTCCACGTACGAGCAGTACTTC. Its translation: CASSQEEVSTYEQYF.

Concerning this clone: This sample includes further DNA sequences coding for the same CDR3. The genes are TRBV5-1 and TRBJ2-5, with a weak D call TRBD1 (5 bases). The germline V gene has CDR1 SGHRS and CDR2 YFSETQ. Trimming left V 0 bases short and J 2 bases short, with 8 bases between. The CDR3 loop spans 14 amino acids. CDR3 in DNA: TGCGCCAGCAGCTTGGGACAGCTGCAAGAGACCCAGTACTTC. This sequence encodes CASSLGQLQETQYF.

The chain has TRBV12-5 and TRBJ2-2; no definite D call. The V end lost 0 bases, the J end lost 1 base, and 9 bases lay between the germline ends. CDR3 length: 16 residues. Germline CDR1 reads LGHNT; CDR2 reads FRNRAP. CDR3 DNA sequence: TGTGCTAGTGGTTTGGTACACAAAGTGAACACCGGGGAGCTGTTTTTT. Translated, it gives CASGLVHKVNTGELFF.

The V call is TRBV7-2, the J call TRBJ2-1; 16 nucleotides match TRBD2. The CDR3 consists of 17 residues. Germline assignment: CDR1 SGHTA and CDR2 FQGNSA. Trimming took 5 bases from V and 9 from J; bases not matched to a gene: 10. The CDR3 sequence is CASSLGTSGRALGEQFF. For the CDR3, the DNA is TGTGCCAGCAGCCTTGGGACTAGCGGGAGGGCCCTCGGTGAGCAGTTCTTC.

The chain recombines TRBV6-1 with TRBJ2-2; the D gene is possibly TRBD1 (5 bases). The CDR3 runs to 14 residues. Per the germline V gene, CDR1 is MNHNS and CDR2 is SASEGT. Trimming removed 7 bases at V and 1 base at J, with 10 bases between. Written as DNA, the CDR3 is TGTGCCAGCACCCTGGGGCGGAACACCGGGGAGCTGTTTTTT. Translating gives CASTLGRNTGELFF.

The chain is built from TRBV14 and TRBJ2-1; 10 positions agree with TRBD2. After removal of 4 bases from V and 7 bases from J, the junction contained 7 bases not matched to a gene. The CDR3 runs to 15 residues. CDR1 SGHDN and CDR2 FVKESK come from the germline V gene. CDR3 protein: CASSPLAGVINEQFF. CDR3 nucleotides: TGTGCCAGCAGCCCGCTAGCGGGAGTTATAAATGAGCAGTTCTTC.

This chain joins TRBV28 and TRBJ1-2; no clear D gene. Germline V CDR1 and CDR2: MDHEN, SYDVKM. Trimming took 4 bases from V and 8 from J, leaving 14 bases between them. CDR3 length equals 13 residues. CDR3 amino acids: CASSSPTETGYTF. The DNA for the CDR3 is TGTGCCAGCAGTTCCCCGACGGAAACGGGCTACACCTTC.